This TCR beta chain was profiled in a study of blood T cells in healthy people across ages. CDR3 length: 15 residues. Germline CDR1 DFQATT, CDR2 SNEGSKA (reference sequence). The sample holds one count of this clonotype. Together with a sample-barcoded 5' primer, a J-beta primer mix was included in a second PCR lasting roughly 6 to 12 cycles. TCRdb used MiXCR to reprocess the 5' RACE reads, holding one entry per CDR3 protein. Here the sample spans roughly 1,300,000 distinct CDR3 sequences, approximately 59% being singletons. The sequence came from a man between 18 and 35 years old in good health. Sequencing was done on a sample of blood. The J gene is TRBJ2-4, the V gene TRBV20-1; weak D call: TRBD1 (5 bases). The DNA end is more similar to TRBJ2-5, so the J call may be wrong. The CDR3 loop reads CSASEWQKPQGTQYF. The CDR3 region has the DNA TGCAGTGCTAGTGAATGGCAGAAACCTCAGGGGACCCAGTACTTC.